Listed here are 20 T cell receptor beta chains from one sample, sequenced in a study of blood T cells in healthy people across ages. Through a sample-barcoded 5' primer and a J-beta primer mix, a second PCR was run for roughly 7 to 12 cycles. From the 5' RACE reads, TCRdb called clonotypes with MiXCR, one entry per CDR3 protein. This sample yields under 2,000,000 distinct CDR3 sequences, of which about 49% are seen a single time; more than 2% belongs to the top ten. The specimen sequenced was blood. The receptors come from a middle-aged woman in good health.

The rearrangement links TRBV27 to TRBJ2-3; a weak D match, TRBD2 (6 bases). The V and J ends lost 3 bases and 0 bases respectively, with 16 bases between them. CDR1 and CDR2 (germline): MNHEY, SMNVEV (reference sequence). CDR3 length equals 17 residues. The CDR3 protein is CASSLKGGVQSTDTQYF. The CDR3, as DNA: TGTGCCAGCAGTTTGAAGGGCGGGGTGCAAAGCACAGATACGCAGTATTTT.

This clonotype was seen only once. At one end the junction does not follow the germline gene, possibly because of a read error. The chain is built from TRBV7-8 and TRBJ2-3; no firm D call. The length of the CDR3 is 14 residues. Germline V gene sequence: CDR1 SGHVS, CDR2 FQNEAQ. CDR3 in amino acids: CVSSPPASTDTQYF. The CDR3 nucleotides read TGTGTCAGCAGCCCCCCAGCTAGCACAGATACGCAGTATTTT.

CDR3 region: CSVATGDGEQYF. In nucleotides, the CDR3 is TGCAGCGTGGCTACAGGGGACGGTGAGCAGTACTTC. V usage is TRBV29-1 and J usage is TRBJ2-5; 7 nucleotides agree with TRBD1. With V trimmed by 6 bases and J by 11 bases, 12 bases remained unmatched. CDR1 and CDR2 (germline): SQVTM, ANQGSEA. This CDR3 has 12 amino acids.

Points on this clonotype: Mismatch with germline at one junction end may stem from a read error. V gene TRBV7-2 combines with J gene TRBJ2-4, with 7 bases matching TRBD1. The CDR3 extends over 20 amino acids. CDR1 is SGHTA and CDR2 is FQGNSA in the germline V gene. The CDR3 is CASSLDAPDRVFPAKNVQYF. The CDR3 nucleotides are TGTGCCAGCAGCTTGGACGCCCCCGACAGGGTTTTTCCAGCCAAAAACGTTCAGTACTTC.

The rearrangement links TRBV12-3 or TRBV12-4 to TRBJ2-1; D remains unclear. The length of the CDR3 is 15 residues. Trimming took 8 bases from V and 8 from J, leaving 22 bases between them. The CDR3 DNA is TGTGCCAGCGGTTATGGTTCCCCTAATGGCTATGAGCAGTTCTTC. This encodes CASGYGSPNGYEQFF.

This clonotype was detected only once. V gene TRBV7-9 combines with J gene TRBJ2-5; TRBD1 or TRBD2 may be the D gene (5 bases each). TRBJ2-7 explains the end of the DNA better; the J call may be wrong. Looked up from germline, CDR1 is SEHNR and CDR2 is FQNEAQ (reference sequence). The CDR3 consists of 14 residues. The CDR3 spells CASSAPSRAYEQYF. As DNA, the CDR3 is TGTGCCAGCAGCGCCCCTAGCAGGGCCTACGAGCAGTACTTC.

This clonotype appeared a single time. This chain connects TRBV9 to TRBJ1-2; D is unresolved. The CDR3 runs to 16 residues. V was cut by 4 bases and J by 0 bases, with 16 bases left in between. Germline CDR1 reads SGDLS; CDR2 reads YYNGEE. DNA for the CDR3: TGTGCCAGCAGCCCCCGGGCCCCTCGGGCTAACTATGGCTACACCTTC. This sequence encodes CASSPRAPRANYGYTF.

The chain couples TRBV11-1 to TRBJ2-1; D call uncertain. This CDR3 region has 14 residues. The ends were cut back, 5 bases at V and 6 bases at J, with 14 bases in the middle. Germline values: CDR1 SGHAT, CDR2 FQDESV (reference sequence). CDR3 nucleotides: TGTGCCAGCAGCCCCGCCAGAATCAGCAATGAGCAGTTCTTC. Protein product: CASSPARISNEQFF. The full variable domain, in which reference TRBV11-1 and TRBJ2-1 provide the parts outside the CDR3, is EAEVAQSPRYKITEKSQAVAFWCDPISGHATLYWYRQILGQGPELLVQFQDESVVDDSQLPKDRFSAERLKGVDSTLKIQPAELGDSAMYLCASSPARISNEQFFGPGTRLTVL.

The CDR3 DNA is TGTGCCAGCAGTTCAGGGAAGACCCAGTACTTC. This encodes CASSSGKTQYF. The chain is built from TRBV12-3 or TRBV12-4 and TRBJ2-7; possible D gene TRBD1, 5 bases. The J call is uncertain, as TRBJ2-5 better fits the DNA end. CDR3 length: 11 residues.

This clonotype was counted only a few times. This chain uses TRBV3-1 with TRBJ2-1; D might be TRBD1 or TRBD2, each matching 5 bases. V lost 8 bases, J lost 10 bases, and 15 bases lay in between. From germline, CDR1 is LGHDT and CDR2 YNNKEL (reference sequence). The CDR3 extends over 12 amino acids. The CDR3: CASGWGPKEQFF. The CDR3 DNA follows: TGTGCCAGCGGTTGGGGACCCAAGGAGCAGTTCTTC.

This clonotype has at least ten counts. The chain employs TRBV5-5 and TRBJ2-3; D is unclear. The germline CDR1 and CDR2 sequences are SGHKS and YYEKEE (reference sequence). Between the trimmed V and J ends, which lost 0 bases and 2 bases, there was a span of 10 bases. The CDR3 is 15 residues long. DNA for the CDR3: TGTGCCAGCAGCTTGGTATCCCAACTCACAGATACGCAGTATTTT. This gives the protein CASSLVSQLTDTQYF. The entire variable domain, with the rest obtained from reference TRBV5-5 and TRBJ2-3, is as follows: DAGVTQSPTHLIKTRGQQVTLRCSPISGHKSVSWYQQVLGQGPQFIFQYYEKEERGRGNFPDRFSARQFPNYSSELNVNALLLGDSALYLCASSLVSQLTDTQYFGPGTRLTVL.

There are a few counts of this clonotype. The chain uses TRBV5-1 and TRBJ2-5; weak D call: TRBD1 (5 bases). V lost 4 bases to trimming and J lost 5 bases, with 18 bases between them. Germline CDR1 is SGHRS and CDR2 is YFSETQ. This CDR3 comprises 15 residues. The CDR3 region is CASSGQGAKEETQYF. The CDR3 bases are TGCGCCAGCAGCGGTCAAGGGGCTAAGGAGGAGACCCAGTACTTC.

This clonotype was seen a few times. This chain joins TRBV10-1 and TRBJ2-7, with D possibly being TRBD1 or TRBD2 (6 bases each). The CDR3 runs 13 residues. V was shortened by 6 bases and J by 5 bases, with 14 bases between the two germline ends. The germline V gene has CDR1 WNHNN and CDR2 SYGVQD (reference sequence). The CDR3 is CASRSAGEDEQYF. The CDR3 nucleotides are TGCGCCAGCAGATCGGCAGGGGAGGACGAGCAGTACTTC.

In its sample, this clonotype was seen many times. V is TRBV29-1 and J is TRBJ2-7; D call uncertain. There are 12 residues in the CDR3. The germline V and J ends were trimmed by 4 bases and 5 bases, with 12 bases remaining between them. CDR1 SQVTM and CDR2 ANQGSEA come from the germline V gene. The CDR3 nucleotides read TGCAGCGTTGCCGACCTCCCGAACGAGCAGTACTTC. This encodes CSVADLPNEQYF.

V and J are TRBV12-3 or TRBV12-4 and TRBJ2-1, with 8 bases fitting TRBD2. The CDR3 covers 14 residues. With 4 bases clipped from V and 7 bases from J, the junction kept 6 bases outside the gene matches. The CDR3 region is CASSSVRGGNEQFF. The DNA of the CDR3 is TGTGCCAGCAGTTCCGTCCGGGGGGGAAATGAGCAGTTCTTC.

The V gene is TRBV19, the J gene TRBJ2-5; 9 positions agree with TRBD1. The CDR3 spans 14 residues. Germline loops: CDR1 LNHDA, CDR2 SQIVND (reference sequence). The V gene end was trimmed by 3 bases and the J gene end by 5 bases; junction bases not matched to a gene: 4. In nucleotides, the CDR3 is TGTGCCAGTAGTATTAACAGGGGGCCGGAGACCCAGTACTTC. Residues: CASSINRGPETQYF.

DNA for the CDR3: TGCAGTGCTAGCAAGGGGACAGGATCAAATCAGCCCCAGCATTTT. Protein sequence: CSASKGTGSNQPQHF. The chain links TRBV20-1 to TRBJ1-5; 8 bases are shared with TRBD1. Germline V gives CDR1 DFQATT, CDR2 SNEGSKA (reference sequence). V shed 3 bases and J 4 bases; nucleotides not matched to a gene: 8. The CDR3 covers 15 residues.

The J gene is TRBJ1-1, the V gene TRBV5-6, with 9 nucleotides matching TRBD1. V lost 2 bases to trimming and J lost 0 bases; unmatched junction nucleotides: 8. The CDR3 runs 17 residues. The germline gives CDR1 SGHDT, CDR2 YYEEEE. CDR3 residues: CASSFGRDRDMNTEAFF. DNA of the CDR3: TGTGCCAGCAGCTTCGGAAGGGACAGGGACATGAACACTGAAGCTTTCTTT. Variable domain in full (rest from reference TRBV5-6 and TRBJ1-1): DAGVTQSPTHLIKTRGQQVTLRCSPKSGHDTVSWYQQALGQGPQFIFQYYEEEERQRGNFPDRFSGHQFPNYSSELNVNALLLGDSALYLCASSFGRDRDMNTEAFFGQGTRLTVV.

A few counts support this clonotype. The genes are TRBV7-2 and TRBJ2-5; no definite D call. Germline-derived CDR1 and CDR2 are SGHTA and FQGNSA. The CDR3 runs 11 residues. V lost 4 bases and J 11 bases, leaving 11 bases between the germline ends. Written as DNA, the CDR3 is TGTGCCAGCAGCTCCGAAACTACACAGTACTTC. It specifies CASSSETTQYF.

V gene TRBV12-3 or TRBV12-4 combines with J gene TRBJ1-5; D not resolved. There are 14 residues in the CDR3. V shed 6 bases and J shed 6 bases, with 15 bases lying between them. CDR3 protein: CASRPVGRSQPQHF. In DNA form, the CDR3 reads TGTGCCAGCAGGCCAGTAGGGAGGTCTCAGCCCCAGCATTTT.